Presented here are 15 T cell receptor beta chains from one specimen sequenced in a study of blood T cell repertoires in COVID-19. TCRdb's copy holds only in-frame clones and misses some; the assay was immunoSEQ multiplex PCR. Among about 330,000 clones listed, about 83% were seen once. Sequencing was performed on peripheral blood. The receptors shown here come from a woman between 45 and 60 years old with acute or convalescent COVID-19.

This chain uses TRBV29-1 with TRBJ1-1; D uncertain. Germline loops: CDR1 SQVTM, CDR2 ANQGSEA. V was cut by 3 bases and J by 4 bases, with 9 bases left in between. The CDR3 consists of 12 residues. The CDR3 protein is CSVENGGTEAFF. As DNA, the CDR3 is TGCAGCGTTGAGAACGGTGGCACTGAAGCTTTCTTT.

This chain joins TRBV5-1 and TRBJ2-2, with 16 bases identical to TRBD2. Germline-derived CDR1 and CDR2 are SGHRS and YFSETQ. V was pared by 4 bases and J by 0 bases, with 9 bases of the junction left unmatched. CDR3 size: 20 residues. CDR3 amino acids: CASSPLPGLAGGANTGELFF. The CDR3 DNA follows: TGCGCCAGCAGCCCGCTTCCGGGACTAGCGGGGGGGGCGAACACCGGGGAGCTGTTTTTT. Using reference TRBV5-1 and TRBJ2-2 for the parts outside the CDR3, the full variable domain is KAGVTQTPRYLIKTRGQQVTLSCSPISGHRSVSWYQQTPGQGLQFLFEYFSETQRNKGNFPGRFSGRQFSNSRSEMNVSTLELGDSALYLCASSPLPGLAGGANTGELFFGEGSRLTVL.

The J gene is TRBJ1-1, the V gene TRBV10-2, with no clear D. The length of the CDR3 is 12 residues. The germline V and J ends were trimmed by 4 bases and 3 bases, with 6 bases remaining between them. Germline CDR1 WSHSY, CDR2 SAAADI. As DNA, the CDR3 is TGCGCCAGCAGTGTGGCCTACACTGAAGCTTTCTTT. Amino acid sequence: CASSVAYTEAFF.

DNA for the CDR3: TGTGCCAGCAGCCGGGACATCTACGAGCAGTACTTC. Its protein is CASSRDIYEQYF. This sequence joins TRBV7-9 and TRBJ2-7; TRBD1 might be the D (6 bases). With 5 bases removed from V and 3 bases from J, the gap between germline ends came to 8 bases. Germline V CDR1 and CDR2: SEHNR, FQNEAQ (reference sequence). The CDR3 is 12 amino acids.

The chain recombines TRBV29-1 with TRBJ2-2; no clear D. CDR3 size: 14 residues. Germline CDR1 SQVTM, CDR2 ANQGSEA. V lost 3 bases, J lost 4 bases, and 12 bases lay in between. The CDR3 reads CSVDGARGTGELFF. The CDR3 DNA follows: TGCAGCGTTGATGGCGCTAGAGGCACCGGGGAGCTGTTTTTT.

The chain's CDR3 is CASSQLALQETQYF. The CDR3 DNA follows: TGTGCCAGCAGCCAACTAGCGCTCCAAGAGACCCAGTACTTC. The chain joins TRBV13 to TRBJ2-5; TRBD2 agrees at 7 bases. J was trimmed by 1 base and V by 5 bases; bases with no gene match: 4. The CDR3 sequence is 14 residues long. Per the germline V gene, CDR1 is PRHDT and CDR2 is FYEKMQ (reference sequence).

The chain employs TRBV6-5 and TRBJ2-3; TRBD1 agrees at 10 bases. This CDR3 contains 15 residues. Germline V gene sequence: CDR1 MNHEY, CDR2 SVGAGI. Germline trimming cut 4 bases from V and 6 bases from J; bases unmatched to any gene: 7. The chain's CDR3 is CASSSDGTGEDTQYF. In DNA form, the CDR3 reads TGTGCCAGCAGTTCCGACGGGACAGGGGAGGATACGCAGTATTTT.

This clone showed up just once. The chain links TRBV23-1 to TRBJ2-7, with TRBD2 identical over 12 bases. TRBV23-1 is reported as an ORF; its role is uncertain. After removal of 3 bases from V and 6 bases from J, the junction contained 18 bases not matched to a gene. CDR3 length: 19 residues. CDR3 protein: CASSHWTGLAGRHLCEQYV. CDR3 coding DNA: TGCGCCAGCAGTCATTGGACCGGACTAGCGGGGCGCCACCTATGCGAGCAGTACGTC.

The rearrangement uses TRBV3-1 (or the pseudogene TRBV3-2) and TRBJ1-3; a weak D match, TRBD1 (6 bases). The ends were cut back, 10 bases at V and 0 bases at J, with 10 bases in the middle. This CDR3 is 13 amino acids long. Germline CDR1 and CDR2: LGHDT and YNNKEL (reference sequence). The CDR3 region is CATRQDSGNTIYF. DNA for the CDR3: TGTGCCACCCGACAGGACTCTGGAAACACCATATATTTT.

This rearrangement joins TRBV3-1 (or the pseudogene TRBV3-2) to TRBJ2-5, with a possible D match to TRBD1 (6 bases). V gave up 7 bases and J gave up 3 bases, with 12 bases separating them. The CDR3 contains 13 residues. The germline gives CDR1 LGHDT, CDR2 YNNKEL (reference sequence). As DNA, the CDR3 is TGTGCCAGCAACGGGGACACAGAAGAGACCCAGTACTTC. It is translated as CASNGDTEETQYF.

The CDR3 spells CASSRETGGNEKLFF. The DNA of the CDR3 is TGCGCCAGCAGCAGGGAGACAGGGGGGAATGAAAAACTGTTTTTT. The chain couples TRBV5-1 to TRBJ1-4; 9 bases match TRBD1. Germline V gene sequence: CDR1 SGHRS, CDR2 YFSETQ. The V segment lost 4 bases and the J segment 5 bases; nucleotides outside the gene matches: 6. CDR3 length equals 15 residues.

The chain has TRBV19 and TRBJ2-5, with D tentatively TRBD2 (6 bases). Trimming removed 3 bases from V and 5 bases from J, with 16 bases in between. Germline loops: CDR1 LNHDA, CDR2 SQIVND (reference sequence). The CDR3 is 15 residues long. CDR3: CASSIRREEGETQYF. The CDR3 DNA is TGTGCCAGTAGTATTCGGCGGGAAGAGGGGGAGACCCAGTACTTC.

This clone turned up a few times. The chain couples TRBV9 to TRBJ1-2; the D gene is possibly TRBD1 (6 bases). The germline V gene encodes CDR1 SGDLS and CDR2 YYNGEE. This CDR3 comprises 14 residues. The V end lost 0 bases, the J end lost 4 bases, and 10 bases lay between the germline ends. CDR3 region: CASSVGDKPYGYTF. The DNA of the CDR3 is TGTGCCAGCAGCGTAGGGGACAAGCCCTATGGCTACACCTTC.

The chain couples TRBV7-9 to TRBJ2-5, with a weak D call TRBD1 (6 bases). This CDR3 is 15 amino acids long. The V gene's germline CDR1 is SEHNR and CDR2 FQNEAQ (reference sequence). Trimming stripped 7 bases from V and 2 bases from J, with 17 bases between. CDR3 sequence: CASTPRRTAQETQYF. DNA of the CDR3: TGTGCCAGCACCCCACGACGGACAGCGCAAGAGACCCAGTACTTC.

The chain recombines TRBV4-1 with TRBJ2-5, with D unclear. V was shortened by 0 bases and J by 1 base, with 6 bases between the two germline ends. The germline gives CDR1 MGHRA, CDR2 YSYEKL. CDR3 length: 14 residues. This CDR3 is CASSQDPGQETQYF. For the CDR3, the DNA is TGCGCCAGCAGCCAAGATCCCGGCCAAGAGACCCAGTACTTC.